The 20 T cell receptor beta chains below come from one sample, sequenced in a study of T cells after yellow fever vaccination. Each CDR3 protein gets one entry after TCRdb re-called the 5' RACE reads with MiXCR. The table includes over 200,000 distinct CDR3 sequences, less than 7.5% detected once. The sequences come from CD4+ T cells sorted from PBMCs, collected on the day of the yellow fever booster vaccination. Every receptor here comes from a man under 40 who received the YFV17D yellow fever vaccine.

This chain connects TRBV7-2 to TRBJ2-1; D not resolved. The CDR3 has 14 amino acids. V gave up 3 bases and J gave up 6 bases, with 12 bases separating them. Germline V gene lookup returns CDR1 SGHTA and CDR2 FQGNSA. CDR3 in DNA: TGTGCCAGCAGCTTCATTGGGCCCGGCAATGAGCAGTTCTTC. This sequence encodes CASSFIGPGNEQFF.

This clonotype was detected a few times. The chain has TRBV5-1 and TRBJ1-4; the match to TRBD1 covers 8 bases. CDR1 and CDR2 from the germline V gene are SGHRS and YFSETQ. With V trimmed by 4 bases and J by 7 bases, 12 bases remained unmatched. The CDR3 has 16 amino acids. Here the CDR3 DNA reads TGCGCCAGCAGCCGACAAAGCGGACAGGGACTTGAAAAACTGTTTTTT. Translated, it gives CASSRQSGQGLEKLFF.

This clonotype was found a few times. V usage is TRBV19 and J usage is TRBJ2-7; possibly TRBD1 for D (5 bases). V was cut by 9 bases and J by 4 bases, with 19 bases left in between. Germline CDR1 LNHDA, CDR2 SQIVND (reference sequence). The CDR3 length is 14 residues. CDR3 DNA sequence: TGTGCCAGCCTGTGGCAGGACATGGCTTACGAGCAGTACTTC. Encoded protein: CASLWQDMAYEQYF.

The table lists this clonotype with a few counts. The chain employs TRBV20-1 and TRBJ2-1; no clear D. Germline V gives CDR1 DFQATT, CDR2 SNEGSKA (reference sequence). The CDR3 extends over 12 amino acids. Trimming took off 6 bases at V and 4 bases at J, with 10 bases between the two ends. CDR3 loop: CSAPGIYNEQFF. CDR3 coding DNA: TGCAGTGCCCCAGGTATTTACAATGAGCAGTTCTTC.

This clonotype was detected only a few times. The chain couples TRBV20-1 to TRBJ2-5; the D is unclear. The CDR3 covers 11 residues. Germline CDR1 and CDR2: DFQATT and SNEGSKA (reference sequence). Trimming took 7 bases from V and 3 from J, leaving 9 bases between them. The CDR3 loop reads CSVSPKETQYF. The CDR3 bases are TGCAGTGTTAGCCCTAAAGAGACCCAGTACTTC.

This clonotype showed up just a few times. This chain links TRBV20-1 with TRBJ2-7, with a tentative D call TRBD2 (6 bases). Germline lookup yields CDR1 DFQATT and CDR2 SNEGSKA (reference sequence). Deletions cut 1 base from V and 2 bases from J, with 15 bases between. The CDR3 is 15 residues long. DNA for the CDR3: TGCAGTGCTAGAGTAGTCGGGAGTCTTACCTACGAGCAGTACTTC. Protein: CSARVVGSLTYEQYF.

This clonotype has only one observation. The chain joins TRBV18 to TRBJ2-7; 9 nucleotides agree with TRBD1. The length of the CDR3 is 16 residues. The trim removed 3 bases at V and 4 bases at J, leaving 10 bases unmatched. Germline V CDR1 and CDR2: KGHSH, LQKENI. The CDR3, as DNA: TGTGCCAGCTCACCCTTTCTGGACAGGGGAGATTACGAGCAGTACTTC. This encodes CASSPFLDRGDYEQYF. The complete variable domain, with remaining parts taken from reference TRBV18 and TRBJ2-7, reads NAGVMQNPRHLVRRRGQEARLRCSPMKGHSHVYWYRQLPEEGLKFMVYLQKENIIDESGMPKERFSAEFPKEGPSILRIQQVVRGDSAAYFCASSPFLDRGDYEQYFGPGTRLTVT.

This clonotype was counted between two and nine times. The chain recombines TRBV10-3 with TRBJ1-5; D remains unclear. CDR3 length: 14 amino acids. Germline V gene lookup returns CDR1 ENHRY and CDR2 SYGVKD. The V and J ends lost 10 bases and 2 bases respectively, with 15 bases between them. The CDR3 here is CATALFGGNQPQHF. The CDR3 nucleotides read TGTGCCACGGCACTCTTTGGGGGCAATCAGCCCCAGCATTTT.

The V gene is TRBV7-7, the J gene TRBJ2-3; D remains ambiguous. Deletions cut 1 base from V and 1 base from J, with 12 bases between. Germline V gives CDR1 SSHAT, CDR2 FNYEAQ (reference sequence). This CDR3 has 16 amino acids. This CDR3 reads CASSLGRRWGTDTQYF. The CDR3 region has the DNA TGTGCCAGCAGCTTAGGGCGACGCTGGGGCACAGATACGCAGTATTTT.

This clonotype was observed a few times. The chain recombines TRBV7-2 with TRBJ2-2; 9 bases map to TRBD1. V was pared by 6 bases and J by 4 bases, with 6 bases of the junction left unmatched. CDR1 SGHTA and CDR2 FQGNSA come from the germline V gene. This CDR3 is 15 amino acids long. CDR3 amino acids: CASRITGGGTGELFF. The CDR3, as DNA: TGTGCCAGCAGGATAACAGGGGGCGGCACCGGGGAGCTGTTTTTT.

This clonotype was seen more than once but under ten times. The chain joins TRBV5-1 to TRBJ2-7, with 7 bases matching TRBD1. CDR3 length: 14 residues. Germline trimming cut 6 bases from V and 3 bases from J; bases unmatched to any gene: 9. The germline V gene has CDR1 SGHRS and CDR2 YFSETQ. This chain's CDR3 is CASNRQGQSYEQYF. The CDR3 nucleotides are TGCGCCAGCAACAGACAGGGACAGAGCTACGAGCAGTACTTC.

This clonotype was detected ten times or more. V is TRBV11-2 and J is TRBJ2-1, with TRBD2 as a possible D gene (6 bases). Looked up from germline, CDR1 is SGHAT and CDR2 is FQNNGV. The V and J ends lost 5 bases and 7 bases respectively, with 12 bases between them. The CDR3 contains 13 residues. The chain's CDR3 is CASSAGGPNEQFF. CDR3 coding DNA: TGTGCCAGCAGCGCCGGAGGGCCTAATGAGCAGTTCTTC.

The gene calls are TRBV10-3 and TRBJ2-5; no clear D. The V gene lost 0 bases and the J gene lost 4 bases, with 3 bases spanning the gap. This CDR3 region has 12 residues. Germline-derived CDR1 and CDR2 are ENHRY and SYGVKD. CDR3 bases: TGTGCCATCAGTGAGTCGGGAGAGACCCAGTACTTC. Protein: CAISESGETQYF.

Only a few counts were recorded for this clonotype. The chain joins TRBV5-1 to TRBJ1-2; D gene uncertain. The V gene's germline CDR1 is SGHRS and CDR2 YFSETQ. The CDR3 length is 13 residues. V was clipped by 1 base and J by 2 bases, with 6 bases between them. CDR3 residues: CASSLRNNYGYTF. The CDR3 DNA is TGCGCCAGCAGCTTGCGAAACAACTATGGCTACACCTTC.

The CDR3 here is CASNLPGLDYEQYF. The CDR3 nucleotides are TGTGCCAGCAATCTCCCGGGACTAGACTACGAGCAGTACTTC. The rearrangement links TRBV12-3 or TRBV12-4 to TRBJ2-7; 8 bases line up with TRBD2. Trimming took 7 bases from V and 3 from J; bases not matched to a gene: 8. The CDR3 is made up of 14 amino acids.

This clonotype was counted only a few times. The DNA for the CDR3 is TGTGCCAGCAGCATAGGCGGGGGGAGAGAGCAGTACTTC. This translates into CASSIGGGREQYF. The V gene is TRBV7-6, the J gene TRBJ2-7; 8 bases are shared with TRBD2. The ends lost 5 bases at V and 7 bases at J; junction bases unmatched: 7. Germline V gives CDR1 SGHVS, CDR2 FNYEAQ. CDR3 length: 13 amino acids.

The V gene is TRBV7-8, the J gene TRBJ2-3; D might be TRBD1 or TRBD2, each matching 5 bases. This CDR3 has 15 residues. Germline-derived CDR1 and CDR2 are SGHVS and FQNEAQ. The ends were cut back, 1 base at V and 14 bases at J, with 22 bases in the middle. The CDR3 region has the DNA TGTGCCAGCAGCTTAGTGGGGACCAAGGCTTCATACGGGTATTTT. Residues: CASSLVGTKASYGYF.

This clonotype was counted between two and nine times. V and J are TRBV4-1 and TRBJ2-1; 7 bases fit TRBD2. The CDR3 is 17 residues long. The germline CDR1 and CDR2 sequences are MGHRA and YSYEKL. V lost 2 bases, J lost 0 bases, and 7 bases stayed unmatched. The CDR3 spells CASSQNLAASSYNEQFF. The CDR3 DNA is TGCGCCAGCAGCCAAAACCTAGCGGCCAGCTCCTACAATGAGCAGTTCTTC.

This clonotype came up many times. The genes are TRBV7-6 and TRBJ1-1; D is perhaps TRBD1 (5 bases). The V end was cut by 5 bases, the J end by 2 bases, with 15 bases between. Germline lookup yields CDR1 SGHVS and CDR2 FNYEAQ. This CDR3 comprises 15 residues. In nucleotides, the CDR3 is TGTGCCAGCAGCGTGGGGCGGGGTGTAAACACTGAAGCTTTCTTT. Translating gives CASSVGRGVNTEAFF.

This chain uses TRBV30 with TRBJ2-7, with D possibly being TRBD2 (5 bases). Trimming removed 0 bases from V and 0 bases from J, with 6 bases in between. The CDR3 length is 13 residues. Germline V lookup: CDR1 GTSNPN, CDR2 SVGIG (reference sequence). Here the CDR3 DNA reads TGTGCCTGGAGTGTTGGGAGCTCCTACGAGCAGTACTTC. It encodes CAWSVGSSYEQYF.